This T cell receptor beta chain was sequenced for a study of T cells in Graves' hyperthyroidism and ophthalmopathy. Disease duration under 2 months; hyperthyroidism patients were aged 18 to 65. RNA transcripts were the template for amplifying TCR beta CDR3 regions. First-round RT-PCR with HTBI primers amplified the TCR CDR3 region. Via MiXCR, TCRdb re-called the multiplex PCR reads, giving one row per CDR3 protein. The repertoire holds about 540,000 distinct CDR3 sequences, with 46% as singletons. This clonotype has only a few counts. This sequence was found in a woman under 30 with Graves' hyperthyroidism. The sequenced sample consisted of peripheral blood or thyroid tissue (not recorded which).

The CDR3 region has the DNA TGCGCCAATAGCGGGAAGGGTGAGATGACAGATACGCAGTATTTT. Its protein product is CANSGKGEMTDTQYF. The chain uses TRBV10-1 and TRBJ2-3; 8 bases are shared with TRBD2. Germline loops: CDR1 WNHNN, CDR2 SYGVQD (reference sequence). This CDR3 comprises 15 residues. The V gene end was trimmed by 10 bases and the J gene end by 3 bases; junction bases not matched to a gene: 12.